The TCR beta chain described here comes from a study of blood T cell repertoires in COVID-19. CDR1 and CDR2 from the germline V gene are SEHNR and FQNEAQ (reference sequence). V lost 2 bases to trimming and J lost 1 base, with 9 bases between them. The CDR3 has 15 amino acids. The method was immunoSEQ multiplex PCR; TCRdb's version includes in-frame clones alone and lacks a portion of them. The table lists 65,000 to 95,000 clones, under 80% of them singletons. This sequence was found in a human donor in a cohort sampled during active COVID-19. This chain joins TRBV7-9 and TRBJ2-1; D possibly corresponds to TRBD1 (5 bases). The sample taken for sequencing was peripheral blood. The CDR3 DNA is TGTGCCAGCAGCTTATATAGGGGTTCCTACAATGAGCAGTTCTTC. Protein sequence: CASSLYRGSYNEQFF.